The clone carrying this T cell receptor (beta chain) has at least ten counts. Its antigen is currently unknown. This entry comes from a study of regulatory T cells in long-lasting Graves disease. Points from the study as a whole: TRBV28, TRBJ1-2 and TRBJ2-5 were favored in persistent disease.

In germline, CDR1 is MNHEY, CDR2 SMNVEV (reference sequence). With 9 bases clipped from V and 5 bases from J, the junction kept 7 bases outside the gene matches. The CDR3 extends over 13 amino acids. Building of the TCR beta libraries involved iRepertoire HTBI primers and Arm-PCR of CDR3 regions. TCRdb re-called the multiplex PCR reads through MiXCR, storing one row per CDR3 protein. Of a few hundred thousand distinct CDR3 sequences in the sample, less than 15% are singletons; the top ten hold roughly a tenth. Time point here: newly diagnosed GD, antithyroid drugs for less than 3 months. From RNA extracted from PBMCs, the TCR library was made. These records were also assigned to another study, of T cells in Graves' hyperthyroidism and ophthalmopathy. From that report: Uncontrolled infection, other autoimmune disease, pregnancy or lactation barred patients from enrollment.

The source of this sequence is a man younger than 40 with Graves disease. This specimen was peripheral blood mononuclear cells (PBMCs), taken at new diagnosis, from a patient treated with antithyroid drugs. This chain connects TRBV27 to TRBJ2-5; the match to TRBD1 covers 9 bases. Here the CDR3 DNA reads TGTGCCAGTAAACAGGGGGCGGGGGAGACCCAGTACTTC. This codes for CASKQGAGETQYF.